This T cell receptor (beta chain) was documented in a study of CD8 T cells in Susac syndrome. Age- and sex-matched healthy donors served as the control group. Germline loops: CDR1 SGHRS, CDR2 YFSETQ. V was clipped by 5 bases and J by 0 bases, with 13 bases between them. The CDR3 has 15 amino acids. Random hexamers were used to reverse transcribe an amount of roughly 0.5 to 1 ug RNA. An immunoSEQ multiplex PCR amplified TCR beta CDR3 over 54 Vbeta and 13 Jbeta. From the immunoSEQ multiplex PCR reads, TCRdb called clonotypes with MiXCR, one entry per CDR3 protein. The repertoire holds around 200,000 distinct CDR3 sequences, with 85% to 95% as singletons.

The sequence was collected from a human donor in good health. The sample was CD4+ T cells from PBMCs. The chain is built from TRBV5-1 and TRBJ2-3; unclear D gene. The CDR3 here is CASSSRLESTDTQYF. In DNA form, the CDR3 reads TGCGCCAGCAGTTCCAGACTGGAGAGCACAGATACGCAGTATTTT.